Sequencing of this TCR beta chain was carried out in a study of response to subunit inactivated influenza vaccine. Study-level points and caveats: There was a suggestion from the authors that each seasonal influenza vaccination recruits few new T cells.

Germline-derived CDR1 and CDR2 are SGDLS and YYNGEE. The CDR3 sequence is 15 residues long. Trimming at V came to 3 bases and at J to 4 bases, leaving 9 bases not matched to a gene. A few counts support this clonotype. Its target is unknown. TCRdb ran MiXCR on the RT-PCR reads and lists one entry per CDR3 protein. Here the sample spans 450,000 to 600,000 distinct CDR3 sequences, about 17% being singletons. This receptor was identified in a man aged 50-75 years who received an inactivated influenza vaccine. V usage is TRBV9 and J usage is TRBJ2-7; 8 bases match TRBD2. The starting material was CD4+ T cells sorted from PBMCs, obtained less than 25 months after vaccination. CDR3 in amino acids: CASSATGTSVYEQYF. The DNA for the CDR3 is TGTGCCAGCAGCGCGACCGGGACTAGTGTGTACGAGCAGTACTTC.